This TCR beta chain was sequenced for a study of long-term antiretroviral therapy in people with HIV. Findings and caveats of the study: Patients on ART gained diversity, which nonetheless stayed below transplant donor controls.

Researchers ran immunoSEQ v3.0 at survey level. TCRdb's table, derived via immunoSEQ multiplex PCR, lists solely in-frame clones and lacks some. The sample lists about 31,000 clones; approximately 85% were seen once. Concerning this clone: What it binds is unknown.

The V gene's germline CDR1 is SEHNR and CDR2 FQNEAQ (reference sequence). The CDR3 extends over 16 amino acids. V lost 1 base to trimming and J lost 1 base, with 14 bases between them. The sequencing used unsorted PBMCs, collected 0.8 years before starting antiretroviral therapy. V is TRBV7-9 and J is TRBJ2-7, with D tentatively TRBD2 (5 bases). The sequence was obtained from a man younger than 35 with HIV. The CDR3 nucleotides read TGTGCCAGCAGCTTAGAATTTAGTCAGCGGTCCTACGAGCAGTACTTC. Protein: CASSLEFSQRSYEQYF.